A few counts support the clone carrying this TCR beta chain. Its specificity is unknown. These data belong to a study of CD8 T cells in ankylosing spondylitis. The germline V gene encodes CDR1 MNHEY and CDR2 SMNVEV (reference sequence). There are 16 residues in the CDR3. The V and J ends lost 5 bases and 0 bases respectively, with 14 bases between them. Preparation of TCR beta libraries was done by quantitative 5'-RACE with molecular barcodes. TCRdb re-derived calls from the 5' RACE reads in MiXCR, one entry per CDR3 protein. The sample has 750,000 to 850,000 distinct CDR3 sequences; about an eighth are singletons. Findings of the study overall: What seemed typical of ankylosing spondylitis blood was a TCR beta motif built from 7 or 8 highly homologous variants. Disease-linked clones bore a CD8+ phenotype, appearing relatively rarely in peripheral blood. Some motif variants had been reported before (in reactive arthritis synovial fluid and blood). The clones that were linked to disease were reported to be significantly enriched in matched synovial fluid samples from ankylosing spondylitis patients.

The chain combines TRBV27 with TRBJ1-3; D may be TRBD1 (6 bases). Material for sequencing was blood, either unsorted or a sorted T cell fraction (not recorded which). This clonotype originated in a male donor with ankylosing spondylitis. The CDR3 DNA sequence: TGTGCCAGCAGTACCACAGGGACGAACTCTGGAAACACCATATATTTT. This gives the protein CASSTTGTNSGNTIYF.